These 21 T cell receptor beta chains were all obtained from the same sample, sequenced in a study of neurological immune-mediated disorders. Stated time point: longitudinal time-point 1 (baseline). TCRdb independently ran MiXCR on the 5' RACE reads; one entry per CDR3 protein. The data show fewer than 90,000 distinct CDR3 sequences, 10% seen once. The specimen was PBMCs. The source of these receptors is a man aged 30 to 39 in good health.

This clonotype has at least ten counts. The chain uses TRBV6-2 or TRBV6-3 and TRBJ2-3; D is ambiguous. The CDR3 runs to 13 residues. The V and J ends lost 7 bases and 7 bases respectively, with 15 bases between them. Germline CDR1 is MNHEY and CDR2 is SVGEGT. The CDR3: CASIKLGAYTQYF. CDR3 sequence (DNA): TGTGCCAGCATTAAACTCGGCGCTTATACGCAGTATTTT.

This clonotype was recorded many times. The gene calls are TRBV10-1 and TRBJ2-5; 11 bases align to TRBD2. Germline V gene data show CDR1 as WNHNN and CDR2 as SYGVQD (reference sequence). The V gene end was trimmed by 5 bases and the J gene end by 2 bases; junction bases not matched to a gene: 7. The CDR3 has 16 amino acids. CDR3 in amino acids: CASSLRTSGSQETQYF. The CDR3 region has the DNA TGCGCCAGCAGTCTGAGGACTAGCGGGTCACAAGAGACCCAGTACTTC.

In its sample, this clonotype was seen many times. V usage is TRBV6-6 and J usage is TRBJ2-5; TRBD2 might be the D (5 bases). Germline lookup yields CDR1 MNHNY and CDR2 SVGAGI (reference sequence). CDR3 size: 13 residues. With 4 bases removed from V and 4 bases from J, the gap between germline ends came to 10 bases. CDR3 amino acids: CASSLRGPETQYF. DNA for the CDR3: TGTGCCAGCAGTTTACGGGGTCCAGAGACCCAGTACTTC.

Comments on this clonotype: A much larger clone is a single base away; this may be a read error. The J gene is TRBJ2-5, the V gene TRBV6-2 or TRBV6-3; D perhaps matches TRBD2 (5 bases). Germline loops: CDR1 MNHEY, CDR2 SVGEGT. The CDR3 is 14 amino acids. DNA for the CDR3: TGTGTCAGCAGTACGGAGGCCGGGTGGGAGACCCAGTACTTC. Encoded protein: CVSSTEAGWETQYF.

This clonotype was detected many times. V and J are TRBV7-2 and TRBJ1-2; 9 bases line up with TRBD1. With 6 bases clipped from V and 4 bases from J, the junction kept 3 bases outside the gene matches. The CDR3 runs to 13 residues. CDR1 is SGHTA and CDR2 is FQGNSA in the germline V gene. Here the CDR3 DNA reads TGTGCCAGCAGGGACAGGGGCGCCTATGGCTACACCTTC. Translating gives CASRDRGAYGYTF. Based on the CDR3 plus reference TRBV7-2 and TRBJ1-2, the full variable domain is GAGVSQSPSNKVTEKGKDVELRCDPISGHTALYWYRQSLGQGLEFLIYFQGNSAPDKSGLPSDRFSAERTGGSVSTLTIQRTQQEDSAVYLCASRDRGAYGYTFGSGTRLTVV.

Many counts were recorded for this clonotype. This chain connects TRBV10-3 to TRBJ1-6; 7 bases are shared with TRBD1. With V trimmed by 6 bases and J by 9 bases, 8 bases remained unmatched. The germline V gene has CDR1 ENHRY and CDR2 SYGVKD. This CDR3 comprises 14 residues. The CDR3 loop reads CAISRQGSISPLHF. The CDR3 nucleotides are TGTGCCATCAGCAGACAGGGTTCAATTTCACCCCTCCACTTT.

This clonotype was seen repeatedly, ten times or more. The rearrangement joins TRBV7-8 to TRBJ1-1, with TRBD1 as a possible D gene (6 bases). The CDR3 runs 15 residues. CDR1 and CDR2 from the germline V gene are SGHVS and FQNEAQ. V was cut by 1 base and J by 4 bases, with 13 bases left in between. The CDR3 nucleotides are TGTGCCAGCAGCTTAGAGGCAGGGGAGGGCACTGAAGCTTTCTTT. Translated: CASSLEAGEGTEAFF.

This clonotype was seen many times. This sequence joins TRBV7-3 and TRBJ2-5; D unresolved. CDR1 SGHTA and CDR2 FQGTGA come from the germline V gene. Trimming left V 5 bases short and J 1 base short, with 14 bases between. CDR3 length equals 15 residues. The CDR3 loop is CASSPRNSIQETQYF. The CDR3 bases are TGTGCCAGCAGCCCAAGGAACAGTATCCAAGAGACCCAGTACTTC.

This clonotype was counted ten times or more. The chain joins TRBV10-3 to TRBJ2-7; 10 bases match TRBD1. The V and J ends lost 2 bases and 1 base, in that order; junction bases with no gene match: 2. The CDR3 has 15 amino acids. In germline, CDR1 is ENHRY, CDR2 SYGVKD. Here the CDR3 reads CAISEGDRGSYEQYF. In DNA form, the CDR3 reads TGTGCCATCAGTGAGGGGGACAGGGGATCCTACGAGCAGTACTTC.

This clonotype was observed at least ten times. J is TRBJ1-1 and V is TRBV5-1, with D possibly matching TRBD1 (5 bases). V lost 0 bases and J lost 5, with 23 bases in between. From germline, CDR1 is SGHRS and CDR2 YFSETQ. The CDR3 contains 18 residues. CDR3 DNA sequence: TGCGCCAGCAGCTTGGTAGTCATAGCTCTGGGAGGGGATACTGAAGCTTTCTTT. This sequence encodes CASSLVVIALGGDTEAFF.

This clonotype came up many times. This chain joins TRBV15 and TRBJ2-6, with TRBD1 matching over 7 bases. The CDR3 is made up of 20 amino acids. V was pared by 2 bases and J by 0 bases, with 13 bases of the junction left unmatched. CDR1 and CDR2 from the germline V gene are LNHNV and YYDKDF (reference sequence). The CDR3 sequence: CATSRTTFTGDNSGANVLTF. The CDR3 coding sequence is TGTGCCACCAGCAGAACAACTTTCACAGGGGACAACTCTGGGGCCAACGTCCTGACTTTC.

As regards this clonotype: A much bigger clone sits one base away, suggesting this may be a read error. The CDR3 DNA is TGCGCCAGCAGCCAAGATTTTCTCGGCGGGAGGGCCAAGGAGCAGTACTTC. Translation gives CASSQDFLGGRAKEQYF. The chain couples TRBV4-1 to TRBJ2-7; 9 bases are a match to TRBD2. Per the germline V gene, CDR1 is MGHRA and CDR2 is YSYEKL. V shed 0 bases, J shed 7 bases, and the junction held 13 bases outside the gene matches. This CDR3 has 17 amino acids.

In regard to this clonotype: A much larger clonotype is one base distant, so this may be a read error. This sequence joins TRBV12-3 or TRBV12-4 and TRBJ1-2; tentatively, D is TRBD1 (5 bases). The CDR3 spans 15 residues. CDR3: CASSLAASRDYVYTF. As DNA, the CDR3 is TGTGCCAGCAGTTTAGCTGCATCGCGGGACTATGTCTACACCTTC.

This clonotype was counted many times. The chain is built from TRBV28 and TRBJ2-7; D is uncertain. The germline CDR1 and CDR2 sequences are MDHEN and SYDVKM. V was clipped by 3 bases and J by 3 bases, with 6 bases between them. This CDR3 has 12 residues. Written as DNA, the CDR3 is TGTGCCAGCAGTTTCCGGGTCTACGAGCAGTACTTC. Translated: CASSFRVYEQYF.

This clonotype was seen many times. This chain uses TRBV25-1 with TRBJ1-6, with TRBD1 matching over 7 bases. The CDR3 runs 14 residues. V was pared by 4 bases and J by 10 bases, with 7 bases of the junction left unmatched. Looked up from germline, CDR1 is MGHDK and CDR2 is SYGVNS. The CDR3 DNA follows: TGTGCCAGCAGTGTCGGGACAGCCATCTCACCCCTCCACTTT. Encoded protein: CASSVGTAISPLHF.

This clonotype appeared many times. V gene TRBV29-1 combines with J gene TRBJ2-3; TRBD1 agrees at 7 bases. This CDR3 is 15 amino acids long. Per germline, CDR1 SQVTM and CDR2 ANQGSEA. The V gene end was trimmed by 6 bases and the J gene end by 7 bases; junction bases not matched to a gene: 16. CDR3 nucleotides: TGCAGCGTACATTACCGGGACAGCGAAGCTTATACGCAGTATTTT. Translated, it gives CSVHYRDSEAYTQYF.

This clonotype was seen repeatedly, ten times or more. The CDR3 is CASSPPAGEHEQYF. The DNA for the CDR3 is TGTGCCAGCTCACCACCGGCAGGGGAGCACGAGCAGTACTTC. The V call is TRBV18, the J call TRBJ2-7; maybe TRBD1 (6 bases). The CDR3 totals 14 residues. Per germline, CDR1 KGHSH and CDR2 LQKENI. The V end was cut by 0 bases, the J end by 5 bases, with 11 bases between.

This clonotype occurred many times. The chain employs TRBV5-1 and TRBJ2-6; tentatively, D is TRBD1 (5 bases). V lost 0 bases, J lost 4 bases, and 20 bases lay in between. The CDR3 covers 19 residues. Looked up from germline, CDR1 is SGHRS and CDR2 is YFSETQ. CDR3 sequence (DNA): TGCGCCAGCAGCTTGGAAGCAGGGATTTTAGCCGGAGGGGCCAACGTCCTGACTTTC. It encodes CASSLEAGILAGGANVLTF.

The sample holds many counts of this clonotype. The chain uses TRBV27 and TRBJ2-7; unclear D gene. The V and J ends lost 2 bases and 4 bases respectively, with 9 bases between them. The length of the CDR3 is 13 residues. The germline V gene encodes CDR1 MNHEY and CDR2 SMNVEV (reference sequence). CDR3 sequence reads: CASSLRYNYEQYF. DNA of the CDR3: TGTGCCAGCAGTTTAAGATACAATTACGAGCAGTACTTC.

The chain carries TRBV7-3 and TRBJ2-1; 10 bases are shared with TRBD2. The CDR3 is 16 residues long. V was pared by 5 bases and J by 9 bases, with 13 bases of the junction left unmatched. The germline V gene encodes CDR1 SGHTA and CDR2 FQGTGA. CDR3: CASSPSLAGVFSEQFF. The CDR3 DNA sequence: TGTGCCAGCAGCCCCTCTCTAGCGGGAGTATTTAGTGAGCAGTTCTTC.

This clonotype was counted many times. The J gene is TRBJ2-3, the V gene TRBV29-1; D may be TRBD1 (7 bases). The V end was cut by 5 bases, the J end by 1 base, with 10 bases between. The CDR3 runs to 13 residues. Germline CDR1 is SQVTM and CDR2 is ANQGSEA. DNA for the CDR3: TGCAGCGTTCAGGGGGAGGGCACAGATACGCAGTATTTT. Translated: CSVQGEGTDTQYF.